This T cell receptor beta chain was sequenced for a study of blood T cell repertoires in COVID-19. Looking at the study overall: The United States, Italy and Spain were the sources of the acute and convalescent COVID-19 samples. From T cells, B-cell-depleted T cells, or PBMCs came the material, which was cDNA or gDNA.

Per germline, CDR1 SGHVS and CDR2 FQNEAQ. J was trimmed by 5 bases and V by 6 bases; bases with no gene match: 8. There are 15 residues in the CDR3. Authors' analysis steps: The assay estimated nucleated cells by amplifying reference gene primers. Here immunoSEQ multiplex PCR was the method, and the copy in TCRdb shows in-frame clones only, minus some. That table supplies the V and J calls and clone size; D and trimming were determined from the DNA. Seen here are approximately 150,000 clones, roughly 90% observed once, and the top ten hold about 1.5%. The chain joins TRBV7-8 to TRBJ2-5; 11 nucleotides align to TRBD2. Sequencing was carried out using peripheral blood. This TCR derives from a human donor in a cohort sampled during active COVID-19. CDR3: CASRALAGGRETQYF. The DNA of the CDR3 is TGTGCCAGCAGAGCCCTAGCGGGGGGTCGTGAGACCCAGTACTTC.